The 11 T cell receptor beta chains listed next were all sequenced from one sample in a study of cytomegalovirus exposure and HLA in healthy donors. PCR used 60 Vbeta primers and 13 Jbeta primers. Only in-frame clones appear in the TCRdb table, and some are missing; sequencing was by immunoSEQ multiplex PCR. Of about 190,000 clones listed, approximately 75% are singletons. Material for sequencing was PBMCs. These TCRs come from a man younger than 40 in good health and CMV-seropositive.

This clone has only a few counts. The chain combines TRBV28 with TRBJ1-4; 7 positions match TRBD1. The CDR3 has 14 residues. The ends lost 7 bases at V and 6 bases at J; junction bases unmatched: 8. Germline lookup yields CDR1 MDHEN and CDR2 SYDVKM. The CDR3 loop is CASTSRGGYEKLFF. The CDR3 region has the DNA TGTGCCAGCACCTCAAGAGGGGGCTATGAAAAACTGTTTTTT. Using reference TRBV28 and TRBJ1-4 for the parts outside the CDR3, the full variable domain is DVKVTQSSRYLVKRTGEKVFLECVQDMDHENMFWYRQDPGLGLRLIYFSYDVKMKEKGDIPEGYSVSREKKERFSLILESASTNQTSMYLCASTSRGGYEKLFFGSGTQLSVL.

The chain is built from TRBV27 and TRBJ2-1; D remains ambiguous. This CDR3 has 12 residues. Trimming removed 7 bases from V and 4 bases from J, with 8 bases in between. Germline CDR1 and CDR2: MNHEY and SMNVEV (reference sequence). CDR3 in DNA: TGTGCCAGCACGGGTTTTTACAATGAGCAGTTCTTC. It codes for CASTGFYNEQFF.

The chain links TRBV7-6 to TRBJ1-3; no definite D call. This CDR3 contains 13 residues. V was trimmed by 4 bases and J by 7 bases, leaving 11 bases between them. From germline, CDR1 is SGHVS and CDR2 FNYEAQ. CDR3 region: CASSSTGINTIYF. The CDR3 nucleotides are TGTGCCAGCAGCTCAACGGGGATTAACACCATATATTTT.

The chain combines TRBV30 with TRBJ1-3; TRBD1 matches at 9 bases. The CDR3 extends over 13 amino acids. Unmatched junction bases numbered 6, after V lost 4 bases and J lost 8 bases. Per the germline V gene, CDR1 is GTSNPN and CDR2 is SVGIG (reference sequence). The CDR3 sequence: CAWTGTGMYTIYF. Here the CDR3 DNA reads TGTGCCTGGACGGGGACAGGGATGTACACCATATATTTT.

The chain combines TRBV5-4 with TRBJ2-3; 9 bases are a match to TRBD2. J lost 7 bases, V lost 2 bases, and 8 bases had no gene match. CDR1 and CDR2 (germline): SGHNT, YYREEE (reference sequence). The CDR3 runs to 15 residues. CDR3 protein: CASSFPSGAMNTQYF. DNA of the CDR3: TGTGCCAGCAGCTTCCCTAGCGGGGCCATGAATACGCAGTATTTT.

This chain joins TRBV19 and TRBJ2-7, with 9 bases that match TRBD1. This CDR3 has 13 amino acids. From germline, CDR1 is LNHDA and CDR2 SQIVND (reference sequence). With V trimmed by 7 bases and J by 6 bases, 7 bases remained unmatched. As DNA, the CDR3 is TGTGCCAGTAAGGACAGGGGAAGCACCGAGCAGTACTTC. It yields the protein CASKDRGSTEQYF.

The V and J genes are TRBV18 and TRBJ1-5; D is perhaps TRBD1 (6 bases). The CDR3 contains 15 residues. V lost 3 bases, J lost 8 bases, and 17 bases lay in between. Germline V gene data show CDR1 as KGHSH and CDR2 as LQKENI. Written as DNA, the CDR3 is TGTGCCAGCTCACCTAAAGACAGGCCCCGGGAGCCCCAGCATTTT. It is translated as CASSPKDRPREPQHF.

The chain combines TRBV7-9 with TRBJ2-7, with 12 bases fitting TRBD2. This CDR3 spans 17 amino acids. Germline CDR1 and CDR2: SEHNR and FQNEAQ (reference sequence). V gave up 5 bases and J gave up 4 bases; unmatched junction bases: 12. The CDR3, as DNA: TGTGCCAGCAGCCAAACTGGACTAGCGGGGCCAAATTACGAGCAGTACTTC. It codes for CASSQTGLAGPNYEQYF. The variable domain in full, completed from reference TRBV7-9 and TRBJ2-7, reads DTGVSQNPRHKITKRGQNVTFRCDPISEHNRLYWYRQTLGQGPEFLTYFQNEAQLEKSRLLSDRFSAERPKGSFSTLEIQRTEQGDSAMYLCASSQTGLAGPNYEQYFGPGTRLTVT.

CDR3 residues: CASSISGLFSYEQYF. CDR3 nucleotides: TGTGCCAGTAGTATTAGCGGCTTGTTCTCCTACGAGCAGTACTTC. The rearrangement uses TRBV19 and TRBJ2-7; perhaps TRBD2 as D (6 bases). Deletions cut 3 bases from V and 0 bases from J, with 12 bases between. This CDR3 is built from 15 residues. CDR1 LNHDA and CDR2 SQIVND come from the germline V gene (reference sequence).

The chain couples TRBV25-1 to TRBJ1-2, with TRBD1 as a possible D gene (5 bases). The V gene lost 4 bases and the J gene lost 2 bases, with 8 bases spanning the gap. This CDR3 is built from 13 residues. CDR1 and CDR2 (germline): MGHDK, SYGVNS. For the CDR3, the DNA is TGTGCCAGCAGTGTTGCAGGGAACTATGGCTACACCTTC. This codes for CASSVAGNYGYTF.

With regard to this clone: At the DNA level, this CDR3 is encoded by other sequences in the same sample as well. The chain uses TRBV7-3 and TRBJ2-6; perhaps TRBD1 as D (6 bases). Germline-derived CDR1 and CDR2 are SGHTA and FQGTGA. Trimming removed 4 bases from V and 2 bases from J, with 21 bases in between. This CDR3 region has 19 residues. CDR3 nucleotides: TGTGCCAGCAGCTCCCGTGTTTCCACAGGGAAGACTGGGGCCAACGTCCTGACTTTC. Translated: CASSSRVSTGKTGANVLTF.